This T cell receptor beta chain was sequenced during a study of T cell changes during pregnancy in multiple sclerosis. Produced via immunoSEQ multiplex PCR; TCRdb's table is partial and in-frame only. The profile shows 50,000 to 60,000 clones, about 87% of them singletons. CDR1 is SGHTA and CDR2 is FQGNSA in the germline V gene. After removal of 5 bases from V and 3 bases from J, the junction contained 6 bases not matched to a gene. CDR3 length: 15 residues. The clonotype comes from a female donor with multiple sclerosis, enrolled in a pregnancy study. The chain links TRBV7-2 to TRBJ1-2; 10 bases line up with TRBD1. The sequences come from CD4+ T cells from peripheral blood mononuclear cells, collected in the first trimester of pregnancy. The CDR3 protein is CASSVRTGGDYGYTF. In nucleotides, the CDR3 is TGTGCCAGCAGCGTACGGACAGGGGGTGACTATGGCTACACCTTC.